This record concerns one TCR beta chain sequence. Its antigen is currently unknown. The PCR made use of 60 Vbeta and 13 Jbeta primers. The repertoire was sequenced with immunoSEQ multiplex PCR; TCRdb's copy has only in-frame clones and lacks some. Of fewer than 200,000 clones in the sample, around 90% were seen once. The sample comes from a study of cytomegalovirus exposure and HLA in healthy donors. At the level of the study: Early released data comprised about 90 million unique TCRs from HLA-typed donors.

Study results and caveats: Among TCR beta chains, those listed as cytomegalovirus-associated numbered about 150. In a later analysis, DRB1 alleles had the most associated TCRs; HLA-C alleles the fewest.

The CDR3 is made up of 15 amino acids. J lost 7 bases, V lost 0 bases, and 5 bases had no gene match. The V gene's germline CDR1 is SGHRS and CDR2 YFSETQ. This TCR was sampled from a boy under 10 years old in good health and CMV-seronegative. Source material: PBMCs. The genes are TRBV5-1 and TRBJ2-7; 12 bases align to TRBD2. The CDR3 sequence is CASSLGLAGVLEQYF. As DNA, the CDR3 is TGCGCCAGCAGCTTGGGACTAGCGGGAGTATTAGAGCAGTACTTC. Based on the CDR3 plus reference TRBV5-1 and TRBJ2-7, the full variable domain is KAGVTQTPRYLIKTRGQQVTLSCSPISGHRSVSWYQQTPGQGLQFLFEYFSETQRNKGNFPGRFSGRQFSNSRSEMNVSTLELGDSALYLCASSLGLAGVLEQYFGPGTRLTVT.